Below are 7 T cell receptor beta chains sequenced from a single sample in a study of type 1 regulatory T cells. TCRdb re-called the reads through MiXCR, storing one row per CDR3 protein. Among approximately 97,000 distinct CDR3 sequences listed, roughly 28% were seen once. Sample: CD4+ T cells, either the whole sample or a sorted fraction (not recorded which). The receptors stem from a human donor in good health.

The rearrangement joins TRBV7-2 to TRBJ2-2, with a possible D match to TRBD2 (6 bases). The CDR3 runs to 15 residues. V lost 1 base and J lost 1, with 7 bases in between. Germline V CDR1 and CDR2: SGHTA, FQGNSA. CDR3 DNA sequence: TGTGCCAGCAGCTTAGGCGGGAAGAACACCGGGGAGCTGTTTTTT. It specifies CASSLGGKNTGELFF.

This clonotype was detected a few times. The CDR3 loop is CSARLAGDHGPLEQYF. The DNA of the CDR3 is TGCAGTGCTAGACTAGCGGGAGATCATGGCCCCCTCGAGCAGTACTTC. The gene calls are TRBV20-1 and TRBJ2-7, with 10 bases identical to TRBD2. J lost 6 bases, V lost 2 bases, and 13 bases had no gene match. This CDR3 is 16 amino acids long. Germline V CDR1 and CDR2: DFQATT, SNEGSKA (reference sequence).

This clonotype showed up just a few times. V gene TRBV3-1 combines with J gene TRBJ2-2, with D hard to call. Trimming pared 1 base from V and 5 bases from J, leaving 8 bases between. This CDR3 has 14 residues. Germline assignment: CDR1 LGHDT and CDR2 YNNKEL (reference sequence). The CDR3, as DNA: TGTGCCAGCAGCCAAGGTCAAGGAACCGGGGAGCTGTTTTTT. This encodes CASSQGQGTGELFF.

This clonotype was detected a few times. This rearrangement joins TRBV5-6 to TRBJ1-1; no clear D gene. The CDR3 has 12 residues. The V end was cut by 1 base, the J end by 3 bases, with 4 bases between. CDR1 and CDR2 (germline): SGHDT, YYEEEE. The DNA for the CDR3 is TGTGCCAGCAGCTTGAGGGACACTGAAGCTTTCTTT. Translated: CASSLRDTEAFF.

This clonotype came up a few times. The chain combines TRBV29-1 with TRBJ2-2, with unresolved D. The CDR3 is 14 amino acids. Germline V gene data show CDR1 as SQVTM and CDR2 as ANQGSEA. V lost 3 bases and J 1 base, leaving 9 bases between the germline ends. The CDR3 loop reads CSVDSGLNTGELFF. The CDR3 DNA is TGCAGCGTTGACTCAGGCCTGAACACCGGGGAGCTGTTTTTT.

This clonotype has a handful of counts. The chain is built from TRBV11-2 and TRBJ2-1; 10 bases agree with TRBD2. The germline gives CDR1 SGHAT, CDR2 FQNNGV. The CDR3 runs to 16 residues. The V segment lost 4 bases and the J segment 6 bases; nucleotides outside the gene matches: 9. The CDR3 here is CASSSPRASGSNEQFF. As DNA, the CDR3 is TGTGCCAGCAGCTCGCCGAGGGCTAGCGGGAGCAATGAGCAGTTCTTC.

The CDR3 nucleotides read TGTGCCAGCAGCTTGCTAGCGGGAGCCCTCAATGAGCAGTTCTTC. Protein product: CASSLLAGALNEQFF. The V and J genes are TRBV7-2 and TRBJ2-1, with 10 bases matching TRBD2. The junction had 5 bases not matched to a gene; V was cut back by 3 bases and J by 6 bases. The CDR3 is 15 residues long. CDR1 and CDR2 (germline): SGHTA, FQGNSA.